Each of the 10 T cell receptor beta chains below was sequenced from the same sample in a study of blood T cell repertoires in COVID-19. Produced via immunoSEQ multiplex PCR; TCRdb's table is partial and in-frame only. The top ten hold about a sixth of the sample, which has about 230,000 clones, 84% seen once. Sequencing used peripheral blood. The receptors shown here come from a woman older than 75 with active or convalescent COVID-19.

The CDR3 region has the DNA TGCGCCAGCAGCCCGATCCCGGGGGGGGACAGTACCTATGGCTACACCTTC. This translates into CASSPIPGGDSTYGYTF. J is TRBJ1-2 and V is TRBV4-3, with 7 bases aligning to TRBD1. V was clipped by 4 bases and J by 4 bases; unmatched bases: 15. Germline assignment: CDR1 LGHNA and CDR2 YSLEER. The CDR3 contains 17 residues.

This clone was seen once. This chain uses TRBV5-4 with TRBJ1-5; D not resolved. Germline V lookup: CDR1 SGHNT, CDR2 YYREEE (reference sequence). V gave up 4 bases and J gave up 4 bases, with 12 bases separating them. The length of the CDR3 is 14 residues. CDR3 nucleotides: TGTGCCAGCAGCCAAGGGCCGGGGAATCAGCCCCAGCATTTT. Its protein is CASSQGPGNQPQHF.

This chain connects TRBV9 to TRBJ1-2; D remains unclear. Germline lookup yields CDR1 SGDLS and CDR2 YYNGEE. V was clipped by 4 bases and J by 4 bases, with 14 bases between them. The CDR3 is made up of 14 amino acids. CDR3 in amino acids: CASSPGGESYGYTF. The CDR3 DNA reads TGTGCCAGCAGCCCTGGCGGGGAGAGCTATGGCTACACCTTC.

The chain joins TRBV6-6 to TRBJ1-5; D is possibly TRBD1 (6 bases). The V and J ends lost 5 bases and 2 bases respectively, with 19 bases between them. The CDR3 runs 17 residues. Germline CDR1 reads MNHNY; CDR2 reads SVGAGI (reference sequence). CDR3 DNA: TGTGCCAGCAGTCGCCGAGTGGGGGCAGGGGGCAATCAGCCCCAGCATTTT. It encodes CASSRRVGAGGNQPQHF.

The chain links TRBV12-3 or TRBV12-4 to TRBJ1-2; D is possibly TRBD1 (5 bases). The length of the CDR3 is 13 residues. Trimming left V 6 bases short and J 1 base short, with 9 bases between. In DNA form, the CDR3 reads TGTGCCAGCAGCTCGACAGTTAACTATGGCTACACCTTC. Its translation is CASSSTVNYGYTF.

This chain joins TRBV5-1 and TRBJ2-2; 8 bases are shared with TRBD2. J lost 6 bases, V lost 2 bases, and 9 bases had no gene match. There are 16 residues in the CDR3. Germline CDR1 and CDR2: SGHRS and YFSETQ. The CDR3 DNA sequence: TGCGCCAGCAGCTTTACTAGCGGTCCGCCCGCCGGGGAGCTGTTTTTT. The encoded protein is CASSFTSGPPAGELFF.

The chain links TRBV19 to TRBJ2-7, with TRBD2 matching over 9 bases. The CDR3 is 12 amino acids. Germline V gene sequence: CDR1 LNHDA, CDR2 SQIVND (reference sequence). Germline trimming cut 10 bases from V and 7 bases from J; bases unmatched to any gene: 8. The CDR3 loop is CATAGGLREQYF. CDR3 DNA sequence: TGTGCCACGGCGGGGGGGCTTCGGGAGCAGTACTTC.

J is TRBJ2-1 and V is TRBV3-1 (or the pseudogene TRBV3-2), with 7 positions matching TRBD2. Germline loops: CDR1 LGHDT, CDR2 YNNKEL (reference sequence). The CDR3 has 18 amino acids. V trimming: 1 base; J trimming: 0 bases; junction bases outside the gene matches: 9. This chain's CDR3 is CASSQAGRGERSYNEQFF. As DNA, the CDR3 is TGTGCCAGCAGCCAAGCGGGTCGGGGGGAGCGCTCCTACAATGAGCAGTTCTTC.

The J gene is TRBJ1-2, the V gene TRBV9; D remains ambiguous. The CDR3 spans 13 residues. The V and J ends lost 3 bases and 5 bases respectively, with 11 bases between them. Germline CDR1 SGDLS, CDR2 YYNGEE. The CDR3 loop is CASSGRLEYGYTF. In DNA, the CDR3 is TGTGCCAGCAGCGGCCGTCTAGAGTATGGCTACACCTTC. Full variable domain (remainder filled in from reference TRBV9 and TRBJ1-2): DSGVTQTPKHLITATGQRVTLRCSPRSGDLSVYWYQQSLDQGLQFLIQYYNGEERAKGNILERFSAQQFPDLHSELNLSSLELGDSALYFCASSGRLEYGYTFGSGTRLTVV.

With respect to this clone: A junction end diverges from the germline sequence, so it may reflect a read error. This rearrangement joins TRBV18 to TRBJ1-4; 9 positions match TRBD1. CDR1 is KGHSH, CDR2 LQKENI, per germline. This CDR3 is 15 amino acids long. This chain's CDR3 is CAGSPDRGTNEKLFF. The CDR3 bases are TGTGCCGGCTCACCGGACAGGGGCACTAATGAAAAACTGTTTTTT.